The next 27 T cell receptor beta chains were all read from a single sample in a study of T cells in Graves' hyperthyroidism and ophthalmopathy (dated by TCRdb to about 2019). Receptors were amplified or captured by multiplex PCR. Sequencing instrument: Illumina HiSeq 2000. TCR beta CDR3 regions were amplified from RNA transcripts. The TCR CDR3 was subjected to a first round of RT-PCR using the HTBI primer set and the Qiagen OneStep RT-PCR kit. Clones were called with MiXCR by TCRdb after fastp trimmed the public reads at Q25, and only in-frame beta chains were retained. A single entry per CDR3 protein holds the most common genes and DNA from its merged rows. The sample yields approximately 620,000 distinct CDR3 sequences; approximately 15% were counted once. The ten largest clonotypes hold roughly 3.3% of the sample. The sample consisted of blood. These receptors were collected from a woman aged 40 to 49 with Graves' ophthalmopathy.

This clonotype has a count of ten or more. V is TRBV7-8 and J is TRBJ2-1; 10 bases fit TRBD2. In germline, CDR1 is SGHVS, CDR2 FQNEAQ. V gave up 5 bases and J gave up 9 bases; unmatched junction bases: 10. The CDR3 covers 15 residues. The CDR3 DNA follows: TGTGCCAGCAGCGCCCCTAGCGGGGGTGGCGGTGAGCAGTTCTTC. This translates into CASSAPSGGGGEQFF.

This chain joins TRBV6-6 and TRBJ2-5; TRBD2 might be the D (7 bases). The CDR3 extends over 16 amino acids. Germline CDR1 is MNHNY and CDR2 is SVGAGI (reference sequence). Trimming shortened V by 0 bases and J by 2 bases, and 13 bases separated the two germline ends. As DNA, the CDR3 is TGTGCCAGCAGTTACTCGGGCGGGGGCTTACAAGAGACCCAGTACTTC. Its translation is CASSYSGGGLQETQYF.

This chain links TRBV12-3 or TRBV12-4 with TRBJ2-2; D is possibly TRBD1 (6 bases). Trimming stripped 6 bases from V and 5 bases from J, with 16 bases between. The CDR3 covers 15 residues. The CDR3 sequence: CASRLTGLGTGELFF. The CDR3 coding sequence is TGTGCCAGCAGACTTACAGGGCTGGGGACCGGGGAGCTGTTTTTT.

This clonotype was found a few times. V and J are TRBV19 and TRBJ2-2; D remains unclear. CDR3 length: 12 amino acids. V dropped 5 bases and J dropped 8 bases, with 9 bases sitting between them. Germline loops: CDR1 LNHDA, CDR2 SQIVND (reference sequence). CDR3 sequence (DNA): TGTGCCAGTAGTGTACGTGGGGGGGAGCTGTTTTTT. Translating gives CASSVRGGELFF.

The V gene is TRBV10-3, the J gene TRBJ1-4; D is ambiguous. Germline lookup yields CDR1 ENHRY and CDR2 SYGVKD. This CDR3 region has 13 residues. Trimming took 4 bases from V and 8 from J, leaving 11 bases between them. The CDR3 here is CAISVEAGEKLFF. Written as DNA, the CDR3 is TGTGCCATCAGTGTTGAGGCAGGCGAAAAACTGTTTTTT.

A few counts support this clonotype. A much more abundant neighbour one base away suggests this may be a read error. The rearrangement links TRBV11-2 to TRBJ2-7; D gene ambiguous. This CDR3 has 14 residues. CDR1 is SGHAT, CDR2 FQNNGV, per germline. This chain's CDR3 is CASSKDRSMYEQCF. The CDR3 bases are TGTGCCAGCAGCAAGGACCGGTCGATGTACGAGCAGTGCTTC.

This clonotype has ten or more counts. This chain joins TRBV3-1 and TRBJ1-5; TRBD1 aligns across 8 bases. Germline assignment: CDR1 LGHDT and CDR2 YNNKEL (reference sequence). V trimming: 1 base; J trimming: 5 bases; junction bases outside the gene matches: 4. This CDR3 has 15 residues. CDR3 nucleotide sequence: TGTGCCAGCAGCCAAGGGACAGGGAGTTATCAGCCCCAGCATTTT. It yields the protein CASSQGTGSYQPQHF.

There are a few counts of this clonotype. V is TRBV20-1 and J is TRBJ2-3; 12 bases match TRBD2. Germline lookup yields CDR1 DFQATT and CDR2 SNEGSKA (reference sequence). Trimming took 7 bases from V and 8 from J; bases not matched to a gene: 22. CDR3 length: 18 amino acids. CDR3 coding DNA: TGCAGTGTCGCAAGGGGGGCATATTGGACTAGCGGGGCGGGTACGCAGTATTTT. Its protein product is CSVARGAYWTSGAGTQYF.

This clonotype was observed a handful of times. V and J are TRBV28 and TRBJ2-2; 8 positions agree with TRBD2. Germline assignment: CDR1 MDHEN and CDR2 SYDVKM. Trimming at V came to 7 bases and at J to 4 bases, leaving 11 bases not matched to a gene. The CDR3 is 16 amino acids. CDR3 amino acids: CASTSGLGIGTGELFF. In DNA, the CDR3 is TGTGCCAGCACTTCGGGACTAGGGATCGGCACCGGGGAGCTGTTTTTT. The full variable domain, its missing parts supplied by reference TRBV28 and TRBJ2-2, is DVKVTQSSRYLVKRTGEKVFLECVQDMDHENMFWYRQDPGLGLRLIYFSYDVKMKEKGDIPEGYSVSREKKERFSLILESASTNQTSMYLCASTSGLGIGTGELFFGEGSRLTVL.

This clonotype was detected many times. V and J are TRBV18 and TRBJ1-1; D is ambiguous. The ends were cut back, 2 bases at V and 0 bases at J, with 10 bases in the middle. Germline CDR1 is KGHSH and CDR2 is LQKENI. The CDR3 sequence is 15 residues long. CDR3 protein: CASSPSGNMNTEAFF. In DNA form, the CDR3 reads TGTGCCAGCTCACCATCGGGTAACATGAACACTGAAGCTTTCTTT.

The chain links TRBV10-3 to TRBJ1-1; D possibly corresponds to TRBD1 (5 bases). The germline V gene has CDR1 ENHRY and CDR2 SYGVKD. Trimming pared 7 bases from V and 5 bases from J, leaving 14 bases between. The CDR3 runs to 13 residues. The CDR3 nucleotides are TGTGCCATCAAATCAGGGTGGGGAACTGAAGCTTTCTTT. Its protein is CAIKSGWGTEAFF.

There are many counts of this clonotype. The chain joins TRBV18 to TRBJ2-1; TRBD1 matches at 7 bases. J was trimmed by 9 bases and V by 3 bases; bases with no gene match: 11. This CDR3 comprises 15 residues. From germline, CDR1 is KGHSH and CDR2 LQKENI. CDR3 loop: CASSPTAWTGSEQFF. The CDR3, as DNA: TGTGCCAGCTCACCGACGGCTTGGACAGGCAGTGAGCAGTTCTTC.

This clonotype appeared many times. The chain employs TRBV20-1 and TRBJ1-1; perhaps TRBD1 as D (5 bases). Germline lookup yields CDR1 DFQATT and CDR2 SNEGSKA (reference sequence). The CDR3 loop spans 13 amino acids. Trimming took off 3 bases at V and 0 bases at J, with 8 bases between the two ends. CDR3 in amino acids: CSASQGLNTEAFF. CDR3 nucleotides: TGCAGTGCTAGCCAGGGCTTGAACACTGAAGCTTTCTTT.

CDR3 bases: TGTGCCAGTAGTATAGACCCCGGAGCGGGCGGCACAGATACGCAGTATTTT. Its protein product is CASSIDPGAGGTDTQYF. V gene TRBV19 combines with J gene TRBJ2-3; tentatively, D is TRBD2 (6 bases). Germline V gene data show CDR1 as LNHDA and CDR2 as SQIVND (reference sequence). Trimming took 0 bases from V and 1 from J, leaving 14 bases between them. The CDR3 has 17 residues.

This clonotype was observed many times. The chain uses TRBV5-1 and TRBJ2-2; tentative D call: TRBD2 (5 bases). V was shortened by 5 bases and J by 9 bases, with 11 bases between the two germline ends. The CDR3 consists of 12 residues. The germline V gene has CDR1 SGHRS and CDR2 YFSETQ. CDR3 protein: CASSLEERELFF. The DNA of the CDR3 is TGCGCCAGCAGTCTGGAGGAAAGGGAGCTGTTTTTT.

V is TRBV12-5 and J is TRBJ2-7; either TRBD1 or TRBD2 may fit D (5 bases each). This CDR3 contains 12 residues. V gave up 4 bases and J gave up 7 bases, with 11 bases separating them. The germline V gene encodes CDR1 LGHNT and CDR2 FRNRAP. DNA for the CDR3: TGTGCTAGTGGTTGGGACGGTGGGGAGCAGTACTTC. Its protein product is CASGWDGGEQYF.

This clonotype has just a few counts. This chain uses TRBV5-5 with TRBJ1-6; D not certain. CDR1 SGHKS and CDR2 YYEKEE come from the germline V gene (reference sequence). V lost 3 bases, J lost 0 bases, and 16 bases lay in between. The CDR3 is 18 amino acids. For the CDR3, the DNA is TGTGCCAGCAGCTCATCACCACCTAGCAGCTCCTATAATTCACCCCTCCACTTT. This sequence encodes CASSSSPPSSSYNSPLHF. Drawing the rest from reference TRBV5-5 and TRBJ1-6, the complete variable domain is DAGVTQSPTHLIKTRGQQVTLRCSPISGHKSVSWYQQVLGQGPQFIFQYYEKEERGRGNFPDRFSARQFPNYSSELNVNALLLGDSALYLCASSSSPPSSSYNSPLHFGNGTRLTVT.

The chain is built from TRBV28 and TRBJ2-5; 10 bases align to TRBD2. The junction had 10 bases not matched to a gene; V was cut back by 6 bases and J by 9 bases. This CDR3 is built from 14 residues. CDR1 is MDHEN, CDR2 SYDVKM, per germline. The CDR3: CASRASGSGGSQYF. The CDR3 DNA reads as TGTGCCAGCAGGGCTAGCGGGAGTGGTGGGTCCCAGTACTTC.

The sample holds many counts of this clonotype. The chain has TRBV20-1 and TRBJ2-5; 9 nucleotides agree with TRBD2. Looked up from germline, CDR1 is DFQATT and CDR2 is SNEGSKA (reference sequence). With 5 bases clipped from V and 5 bases from J, the junction kept 12 bases outside the gene matches. The CDR3 loop spans 15 amino acids. This CDR3 is CSAYPRGRAWETQYF. Here the CDR3 DNA reads TGCAGTGCTTATCCGCGCGGGAGGGCCTGGGAGACCCAGTACTTC.

The chain employs TRBV11-2 and TRBJ1-6, with TRBD1 as a possible D gene (5 bases). This CDR3 is built from 17 residues. V was trimmed by 1 base and J by 4 bases, leaving 14 bases between them. The germline CDR1 and CDR2 sequences are SGHAT and FQNNGV. DNA for the CDR3: TGTGCCAGCAGCTTAGTGTCCGGGACTCTTTATAATTCACCCCTCCACTTT. It specifies CASSLVSGTLYNSPLHF. Full variable domain (rest looked up from reference TRBV11-2 and TRBJ1-6): EAGVAQSPRYKIIEKRQSVAFWCNPISGHATLYWYQQILGQGPKLLIQFQNNGVVDDSQLPKDRFSAERLKGVDSTLKIQPAKLEDSAVYLCASSLVSGTLYNSPLHFGNGTRLTVT.

V usage is TRBV6-1 and J usage is TRBJ2-2; D not certain. Trimming pared 6 bases from V and 4 bases from J, leaving 9 bases between. Germline CDR1 MNHNS, CDR2 SASEGT. The CDR3 loop spans 13 amino acids. The CDR3 region has the DNA TGTGCCAGCAGAAGCGACCCCACCGGGGAGCTGTTTTTT. Translation gives CASRSDPTGELFF.

Ten or more counts support this clonotype. This chain links TRBV5-1 with TRBJ2-1; D gene uncertain. This CDR3 is built from 16 residues. CDR1 and CDR2 (germline): SGHRS, YFSETQ. Deletions cut 0 bases from V and 2 bases from J, with 12 bases between. Written as DNA, the CDR3 is TGCGCCAGCAGCTTGGAAAACTCAGCTACCTACAATGAGCAGTTCTTC. Residues: CASSLENSATYNEQFF.

This clonotype was detected a few times. The chain joins TRBV7-2 to TRBJ2-2, with TRBD2 identical over 11 bases. Germline V gene data show CDR1 as SGHTA and CDR2 as FQGNSA. The J segment lost 9 bases and the V segment lost 5 bases, leaving 8 bases of the junction unmatched. The CDR3 runs 15 residues. In DNA, the CDR3 is TGTGCCAGCAGCGCCTTAGCGGGGGGGCCCAGGGAGCTGTTTTTT. Translated, it gives CASSALAGGPRELFF.

Remarks on this clonotype: Its ends do not fully match the called genes, so a read error is possible. The chain links TRBV7-9 to TRBJ2-3; 12 bases are a match to TRBD2. Looked up from germline, CDR1 is SEHNR and CDR2 is FQNEAQ (reference sequence). CDR3 size: 16 residues. DNA of the CDR3: TGTGCCAGCAGCTCAGGACTAGCGGGGTACACAGATACGCAGGATTTT. This translates into CASSSGLAGYTDTQDF.

The CDR3 region has the DNA TGTGCCAGCAGCTCACGGCCGGGACTAGCGGGGGGCTCGGATGAGCAGTTCTTC. Its translation is CASSSRPGLAGGSDEQFF. The chain employs TRBV5-6 and TRBJ2-1, with 15 bases lining up with TRBD2. V lost 3 bases and J lost 8; bases outside the gene matches: 12. There are 18 residues in the CDR3. The germline gives CDR1 SGHDT, CDR2 YYEEEE.

This clonotype was seen a few times. V usage is TRBV18 and J usage is TRBJ1-2, with 7 bases identical to TRBD1. Germline CDR1 reads KGHSH; CDR2 reads LQKENI. J lost 4 bases, V lost 3 bases, and 2 bases had no gene match. This CDR3 is 13 amino acids long. CDR3 sequence (DNA): TGTGCCAGCTCACCTCGGGACAGCTATGGCTACACCTTC. This translates into CASSPRDSYGYTF.

This clonotype was counted ten times or more. The chain couples TRBV27 to TRBJ2-1, with D unresolved. V lost 6 bases, J lost 0 bases, and 12 bases lay in between. Looked up from germline, CDR1 is MNHEY and CDR2 is SMNVEV (reference sequence). The CDR3 runs 15 residues. Here the CDR3 DNA reads TGTGCCAGCAGAGGAATGAAGAGCTCCTACAATGAGCAGTTCTTC. This translates into CASRGMKSSYNEQFF.